A single sample is the source of the 17 T cell receptor beta chains below, sequenced in a study of beta chain features in type 1 diabetes. Expressed TCRB transcripts got sequenced, as all isolated RNA was reverse transcribed. Sequenced by immunoSEQ multiplex PCR; TCRdb stores in-frame clones only, minus some. The sample has 250,000 to 400,000 clones, 14% seen once. The sequencing sample was made of central memory CD4+ T cells from blood. Every receptor here comes from a man aged 25 to 40 in good health.

This clone was recorded a few times. The chain employs TRBV6-5 and TRBJ2-7, with D tentatively TRBD1 or TRBD2 (6 bases each). The CDR3 is 15 residues long. CDR1 and CDR2 from the germline V gene are MNHEY and SVGAGI. The germline V and J ends were trimmed by 0 bases and 6 bases, with 15 bases remaining between them. Here the CDR3 reads CASSYSIGKGGEQYF. DNA for the CDR3: TGTGCCAGCAGTTACTCGATAGGGAAGGGGGGCGAGCAGTACTTC.

The chain employs TRBV19 and TRBJ1-4; D is perhaps TRBD1 (5 bases). The CDR3 length is 15 residues. Germline CDR1 LNHDA, CDR2 SQIVND (reference sequence). Trimming shortened V by 3 bases and J by 8 bases, and 16 bases separated the two germline ends. The CDR3 loop reads CASSMWDGLPEKLFF. In nucleotides, the CDR3 is TGTGCCAGTAGTATGTGGGACGGCCTTCCCGAAAAACTGTTTTTT.

The gene calls are TRBV20-1 and TRBJ2-5, with no clear D. The J call is doubtful: the DNA matches TRBJ2-7 better. Per the germline V gene, CDR1 is DFQATT and CDR2 is SNEGSKA (reference sequence). This CDR3 is built from 10 residues. In nucleotides, the CDR3 is TGCAGTGCGTCCTCCTACGAGCAGTACTTC. This gives the protein CSASSYEQYF.

The rearrangement joins TRBV29-1 to TRBJ2-3, with D unclear. The CDR3 consists of 12 residues. Germline CDR1 and CDR2: SQVTM and ANQGSEA. With 6 bases removed from V and 4 bases from J, the gap between germline ends came to 11 bases. The CDR3 reads CSVIQQADTQYF. The CDR3 DNA is TGCAGCGTCATACAGCAAGCAGATACGCAGTATTTT.

The chain couples TRBV2 to TRBJ2-7; D is possibly TRBD1 (6 bases). V was cut by 3 bases and J by 3 bases, with 12 bases left in between. The CDR3 contains 14 residues. CDR1 is SNHLY and CDR2 is FYNNEI in the germline V gene. The DNA for the CDR3 is TGTGCCAGCAGTGATAGACAGGCAATCTACGAGCAGTACTTC. Amino acid sequence: CASSDRQAIYEQYF. Using reference TRBV2 and TRBJ2-7 for the parts outside the CDR3, the full variable domain is EPEVTQTPSHQVTQMGQEVILRCVPISNHLYFYWYRQILGQKVEFLVSFYNNEISEKSEIFDDQFSVERPDGSNFTLKIRSTKLEDSAMYFCASSDRQAIYEQYFGPGTRLTVT.

The chain has TRBV2 and TRBJ2-7, with TRBD1 identical over 8 bases. V was pared by 11 bases and J by 0 bases, with 6 bases of the junction left unmatched. Germline assignment: CDR1 SNHLY and CDR2 FYNNEI. The CDR3 totals 13 residues. Written as DNA, the CDR3 is TGTGCCGGAGGACAGGGAAGCTCCTACGAGCAGTACTTC. As protein: CAGGQGSSYEQYF.

This clone was picked up many times. This chain connects TRBV5-4 to TRBJ2-1, with 9 bases identical to TRBD2. Germline V lookup: CDR1 SGHNT, CDR2 YYREEE (reference sequence). The CDR3 has 16 amino acids. V lost 4 bases and J lost 6; bases outside the gene matches: 11. The CDR3 loop reads CASSRGGSGGFNEQFF. DNA for the CDR3: TGTGCCAGCAGCCGAGGTGGGAGCGGGGGGTTCAATGAGCAGTTCTTC.

The chain combines TRBV2 with TRBJ1-2, with D tentatively TRBD1 (6 bases). V lost 2 bases and J 3 bases, leaving 13 bases between the germline ends. Looked up from germline, CDR1 is SNHLY and CDR2 is FYNNEI. CDR3 length: 15 residues. The CDR3 region has the DNA TGTGCCAGCAGTGAATACGGGGACACAGACTATGGCTACACCTTC. This encodes CASSEYGDTDYGYTF.

This clone was seen only a few times. The chain joins TRBV5-1 to TRBJ2-5; no clear D gene. There are 15 residues in the CDR3. Germline V gene lookup returns CDR1 SGHRS and CDR2 YFSETQ. The V gene lost 0 bases and the J gene lost 6 bases, with 15 bases spanning the gap. CDR3 sequence (DNA): TGCGCCAGCAGCTTGGAGGCCATAGGGTCGAAGACCCAGTACTTC. Amino acids: CASSLEAIGSKTQYF.

In DNA, the CDR3 is TGTGCCAGCAGTTCAATAGGGAGGAATCAGCCCCAGCATTTT. Its protein product is CASSSIGRNQPQHF. The gene calls are TRBV27 and TRBJ1-5; D not certain. This CDR3 is 14 amino acids long. From germline, CDR1 is MNHEY and CDR2 SMNVEV (reference sequence). V lost 4 bases, J lost 4 bases, and 11 bases lay in between.

V gene TRBV13 combines with J gene TRBJ2-3; TRBD2 aligns across 10 bases. V shed 4 bases, J shed 7 bases, and the junction held 14 bases outside the gene matches. The CDR3 contains 17 residues. Per the germline V gene, CDR1 is PRHDT and CDR2 is FYEKMQ (reference sequence). The CDR3 DNA follows: TGTGCCAGCAGCTGGTACGGAAGCGGGAGGGCCGGTAATACGCAGTATTTT. This encodes CASSWYGSGRAGNTQYF. Full variable domain (remainder filled in from reference TRBV13 and TRBJ2-3): AAGVIQSPRHLIKEKRETATLKCYPIPRHDTVYWYQQGPGQDPQFLISFYEKMQSDKGSIPDRFSAQQFSDYHSELNMSSLELGDSALYFCASSWYGSGRAGNTQYFGPGTRLTVL.

This clone showed up just a few times. This chain uses TRBV4-1 with TRBJ1-5; 9 bases are shared with TRBD1. Germline CDR1 MGHRA, CDR2 YSYEKL. With 4 bases clipped from V and 5 bases from J, the junction kept 9 bases outside the gene matches. The CDR3 has 16 residues. The CDR3, as DNA: TGCGCCAGCAGCCCCTTCGGACAGGGGAACGATCAGCCCCAGCATTTT. Encoded protein: CASSPFGQGNDQPQHF.

The V gene is TRBV30, the J gene TRBJ2-3, with D possibly called TRBD1 or TRBD2 (6 bases each). The germline V gene encodes CDR1 GTSNPN and CDR2 SVGIG (reference sequence). This CDR3 has 16 residues. V dropped 2 bases and J dropped 2 bases, with 17 bases sitting between them. The CDR3 DNA follows: TGTGCCTGGAGTAGGGGGGAGAGGGGGTCCACAGATACGCAGTATTTT. Its protein is CAWSRGERGSTDTQYF.

This clone was counted a few times. The chain uses TRBV7-2 and TRBJ2-3; no clear D gene. This CDR3 region has 14 residues. Per the germline V gene, CDR1 is SGHTA and CDR2 is FQGNSA. The germline V and J ends were trimmed by 3 bases and 8 bases, with 15 bases remaining between them. As DNA, the CDR3 is TGTGCCAGCAGCTTCCTCACTGGCCAGCGTACGCAGTATTTT. It specifies CASSFLTGQRTQYF.

The chain uses TRBV6-5 and TRBJ2-7; either TRBD1 or TRBD2 may fit D (5 bases each). Germline V gene lookup returns CDR1 MNHEY and CDR2 SVGAGI. Trimming cost V 8 bases and J 2 bases, with 7 bases left between them. This CDR3 comprises 11 residues. The CDR3 region is CASGTTYEQYV. The CDR3 nucleotides read TGTGCCAGCGGGACCACCTACGAGCAGTACGTC.

The chain employs TRBV2 and TRBJ1-4; D remains ambiguous. This CDR3 is 13 amino acids long. CDR1 is SNHLY, CDR2 FYNNEI, per germline. V was trimmed by 6 bases and J by 5 bases, leaving 10 bases between them. This CDR3 reads CASRRETNEKLFF. In DNA form, the CDR3 reads TGTGCCAGCAGAAGAGAGACAAATGAAAAACTGTTTTTT.

The chain uses TRBV25-1 and TRBJ1-6; tentatively, D is TRBD1 (6 bases). The CDR3 totals 17 residues. Germline CDR1 reads MGHDK; CDR2 reads SYGVNS. Trimming left V 1 base short and J 6 bases short, with 16 bases between. The chain's CDR3 is CASSEWAGLGGNSPLHF. The CDR3 DNA reads as TGTGCCAGCAGTGAATGGGCAGGCCTAGGGGGTAATTCACCCCTCCACTTT.